This T cell receptor beta chain was profiled in a study of neoadjuvant anti-PD-1 for oral cavity cancer. As regards this clone: Its antigen remains unidentified.

Method: immunoSEQ multiplex PCR; TCRdb's copy keeps in-frame clones and lacks some. The data contain some 9,800 clones, approximately 64% of them singletons. The length of the CDR3 is 14 residues. In germline, CDR1 is MNHEY, CDR2 SMNVEV (reference sequence). The V segment lost 3 bases and the J segment 7 bases; nucleotides outside the gene matches: 3. Points from the study as a whole: Non-responders to neoadjuvant nivolumab had significantly more clonal PBMC T cells than responders. Higher pretreatment Treg/Th17 ratios tracked higher pretreatment blood clonality.

Documented time point: after neoadjuvant nivolumab, at surgical resection. Stage II-IVA oral cavity squamous cell carcinoma was new and untreated by systemic or radiation therapy. These oral cavity squamous cell carcinomas were HPV-negative and locally advanced. This sequence originates from a person aged 35 to 85 with oral cavity squamous cell carcinoma. The sequencing used PBMCs, collected after nivolumab (anti-PD-1) treatment. The gene calls are TRBV27 and TRBJ1-6; 7 positions agree with TRBD1. CDR3: CASSLVGGNSPLHF. CDR3 bases: TGTGCCAGCAGTTTGGTAGGGGGCAATTCACCCCTCCACTTT.